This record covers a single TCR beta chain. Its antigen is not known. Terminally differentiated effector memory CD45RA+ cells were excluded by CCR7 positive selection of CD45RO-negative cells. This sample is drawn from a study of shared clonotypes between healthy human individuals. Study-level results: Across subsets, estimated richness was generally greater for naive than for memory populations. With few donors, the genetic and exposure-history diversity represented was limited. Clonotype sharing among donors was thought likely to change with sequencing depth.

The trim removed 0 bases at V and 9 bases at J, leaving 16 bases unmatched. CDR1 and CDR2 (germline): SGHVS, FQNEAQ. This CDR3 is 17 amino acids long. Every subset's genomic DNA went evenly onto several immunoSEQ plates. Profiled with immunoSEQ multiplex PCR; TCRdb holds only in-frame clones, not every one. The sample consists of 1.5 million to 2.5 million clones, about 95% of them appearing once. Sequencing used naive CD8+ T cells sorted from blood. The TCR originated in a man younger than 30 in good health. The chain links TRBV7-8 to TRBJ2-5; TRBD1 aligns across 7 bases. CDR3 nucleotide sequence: TGTGCCAGCAGCTTAGCGCCCCAATCGACAGGGTGGGGGCCCCAGTACTTC. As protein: CASSLAPQSTGWGPQYF.